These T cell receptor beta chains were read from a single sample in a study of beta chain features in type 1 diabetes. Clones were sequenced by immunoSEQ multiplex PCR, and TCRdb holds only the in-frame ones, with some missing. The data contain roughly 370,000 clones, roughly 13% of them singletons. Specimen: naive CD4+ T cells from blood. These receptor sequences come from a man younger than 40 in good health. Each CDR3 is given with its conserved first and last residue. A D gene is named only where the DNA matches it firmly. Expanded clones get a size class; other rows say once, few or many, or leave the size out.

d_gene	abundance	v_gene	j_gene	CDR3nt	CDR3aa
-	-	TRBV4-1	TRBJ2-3	TGCGCCAGCAGCCAAGACGGCGGGGCTAGCACAGATACGCAGTATTTT	CASSQDGGASTDTQYF
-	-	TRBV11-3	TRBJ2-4	TGTGCCAGCAGCCCTAGGATGGGCAGGACGGCCAAAAACATTCAGTACTTC	CASSPRMGRTAKNIQYF
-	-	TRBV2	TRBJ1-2	TGTGCCAGCAGTGTTAATGAGGGGGTCGGTGGCTACACCTTC	CASSVNEGVGGYTF
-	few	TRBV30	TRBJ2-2	TGTGCCTGGAGTGTACTGGGTATCGGGGAGCTGTTTTTT	CAWSVLGIGELFF
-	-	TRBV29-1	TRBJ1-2	TGCAGCGCTGAACGGGGATATGGCTACACCTTC	CSAERGYGYTF
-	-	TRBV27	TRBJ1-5	TGTGCCAGCAGTTTAGCGGGGGGGGCTGGGCAGCCCCAGCATTTT	CASSLAGGAGQPQHF
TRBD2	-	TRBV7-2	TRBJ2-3	TGTGCCAGCAGCCCGTCCGGGACGCGGGGGGATACGCAGTATTTT	CASSPSGTRGDTQYF
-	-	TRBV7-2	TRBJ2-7	TGTGCCAGCAGCTTAGCAGGAGGCGCCTACGAGCAGTACTTC	CASSLAGGAYEQYF
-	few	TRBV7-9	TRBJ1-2	TGTGCCAGCAGCCCAGACAGGAACTATGGCTACACCTTC	CASSPDRNYGYTF
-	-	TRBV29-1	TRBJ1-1	TGCAGCGTTGAAGATCCGGGCACTGAAGCTTTCTTT	CSVEDPGTEAFF
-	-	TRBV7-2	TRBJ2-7	TGTGCCAGCAGCTTAGCTGGGGGTAACGAGCAGTACTTC	CASSLAGGNEQYF
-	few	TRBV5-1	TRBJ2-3	TGCGCCAGCAGCTTGGTAGATACGCAGTATTTT	CASSLVDTQYF
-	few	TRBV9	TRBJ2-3	TGTGCCAGCAGCGTAGCGGGAGCGATTTTATTTAGCACAGATACGCAGTATTTT	CASSVAGAILFSTDTQYF
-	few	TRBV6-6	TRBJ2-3	TGTGCCAGCAGTCCCAGATGGGGCACAGATACGCAGTATTTT	CASSPRWGTDTQYF
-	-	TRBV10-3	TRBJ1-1	TGTGCCATCAGTGGGACAGCCGGGAACACTGAAGCTTTCTTT	CAISGTAGNTEAFF
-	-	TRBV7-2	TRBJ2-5	TGTGCCAGCAGCTTCGGGCGGGAGACCCAGTACTTC	CASSFGRETQYF
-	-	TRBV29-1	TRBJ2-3	TGCAGCGTAGTGGGGGCAGATACGCAGTATTTT	CSVVGADTQYF
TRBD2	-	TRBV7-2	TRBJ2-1	TGTGCCAGCAGCTTAGGACTAGCGGGGGGAAACACCAATGAGCAGTTCTTC	CASSLGLAGGNTNEQFF
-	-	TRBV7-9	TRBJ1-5	TGTGCCAGCAGCTTAGGGCTCGAAGGCAGGGGACGCGGTGGTCAGCCCCAGCATTTT	CASSLGLEGRGRGGQPQHF
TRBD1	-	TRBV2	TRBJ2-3	TGTGCCAGCAGCAGACAGGGGATGACAGATACGCAGTATTTT	CASSRQGMTDTQYF
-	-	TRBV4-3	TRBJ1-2	TGCGCCAGCAGCCAAGGGGTGCCGACCGGAGCTAACTATGGCTACACCTTC	CASSQGVPTGANYGYTF
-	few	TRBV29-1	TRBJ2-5	TGCAGCGTTGTAGGGAACCAAGAGACCCAGTACTTC	CSVVGNQETQYF